This is a list of T cell receptor beta chains from one sample in a study of identical twins. TCRdb re-analysed the 5' RACE reads in MiXCR, keeping a single row per CDR3 protein. The data show about 920,000 distinct CDR3 sequences, with about 12% seen just once and 1.5% to 2% held by the top ten. This sample was also put to use in a study of yellow fever vaccine responses in identical twins.

The sample consisted of PBMCs. The receptors here all came from a woman aged 18-35 years in good health. Each CDR3 is given with its conserved first and last residue. Fields, in order: J gene, D gene, clone size, V gene, CDR3 DNA, CDR3 protein. A D gene is named only where the DNA matches it firmly. Clone size is not always given. Where it is, it says once, few, many or a class for expanded clones.

j_gene: TRBJ2-5
d_gene: NA
abundance: few
v_gene: TRBV5-6
CDR3nt: TGTGCCAGCAGCTTGCCGGGGAAAGTATTAGAGACCCAGTACTTC
CDR3aa: CASSLPGKVLETQYF

j_gene: TRBJ2-1
d_gene: TRBD2
abundance: NA
v_gene: TRBV20-1
CDR3nt: TGCAGTGCTAGAGTCCAGCGGGAGCGGAATGAGCAGTTCTTC
CDR3aa: CSARVQRERNEQFF

j_gene: TRBJ1-1
d_gene: NA
abundance: few
v_gene: TRBV20-1
CDR3nt: TGCAGTGCTAGTAGGGACGCTGAAGCTTTCTTT
CDR3aa: CSASRDAEAFF

j_gene: TRBJ1-5
d_gene: NA
abundance: many
v_gene: TRBV12-3/TRBV12-4
CDR3nt: TGTGCCAGCAGTTCCCATAAGGAGCCCCAGCATTTT
CDR3aa: CASSSHKEPQHF

j_gene: TRBJ2-1
d_gene: TRBD2
abundance: NA
v_gene: TRBV25-1
CDR3nt: TGTGCCAGCGCCCGAGGCGGTAGCGGGAGGCCCGGCTCCTACAATGAGCAGTTCTTC
CDR3aa: CASARGGSGRPGSYNEQFF

j_gene: TRBJ2-7
d_gene: NA
abundance: NA
v_gene: TRBV5-1
CDR3nt: TGCGCCAGCAGCTTAAGGGTCTCCTACGAGCAGTACTTC
CDR3aa: CASSLRVSYEQYF

j_gene: TRBJ2-1
d_gene: TRBD1
abundance: NA
v_gene: TRBV29-1
CDR3nt: TGCAGCGCCGACTCTGGGACAGCCAACAATGAGCAGTTCTTC
CDR3aa: CSADSGTANNEQFF

j_gene: TRBJ1-4
d_gene: TRBD1
abundance: few
v_gene: TRBV12-3/TRBV12-4
CDR3nt: TGTGCCACTACGCGACAGGGCAACAATGAAAAACTGTTTTTT
CDR3aa: CATTRQGNNEKLFF

j_gene: TRBJ2-3
d_gene: TRBD2
abundance: many
v_gene: TRBV20-1
CDR3nt: TGCAGTGCGCCACGGACTAGCCGGACGCAGTATTTT
CDR3aa: CSAPRTSRTQYF

j_gene: TRBJ2-1
d_gene: TRBD1
abundance: many
v_gene: TRBV15
CDR3nt: TGTGCCACCAGCAGATGGGACAGGGGGTTCTACAATGAGCAGTTCTTC
CDR3aa: CATSRWDRGFYNEQFF

j_gene: TRBJ1-1
d_gene: NA
abundance: many
v_gene: TRBV4-1
CDR3nt: TGTGCCAGCAGCCAAGTCACAGGGAACACTGAAGCTTTCTTT
CDR3aa: CASSQVTGNTEAFF

j_gene: TRBJ2-7
d_gene: NA
abundance: many
v_gene: TRBV20-1
CDR3nt: TGCAGTGCTAGTAACCCGGATTCCTACGAGCAGTACTTC
CDR3aa: CSASNPDSYEQYF

j_gene: TRBJ2-7
d_gene: NA
abundance: NA
v_gene: TRBV5-8
CDR3nt: TGTGCCAGCAGCTTGGGTCGGGCCCTCTTTAACGAGCAGTACTTC
CDR3aa: CASSLGRALFNEQYF

j_gene: TRBJ2-1
d_gene: TRBD2
abundance: once
v_gene: TRBV6-4
CDR3nt: TGTGCCAGCAGTCCCCTCGCGGGAGGCCCCCTCTCTTACAATGAGCAGTTCTTC
CDR3aa: CASSPLAGGPLSYNEQFF

j_gene: TRBJ2-2
d_gene: NA
abundance: few
v_gene: TRBV6-1
CDR3nt: TGTGCCAGCAACCGGGACATCCGCACCGGGGAGCTGTTTTTT
CDR3aa: CASNRDIRTGELFF

j_gene: TRBJ2-3
d_gene: NA
abundance: few
v_gene: TRBV5-1
CDR3nt: TGCGCCAGCAGCTCGGCCCTGGACACAGATACGCAGTATTTT
CDR3aa: CASSSALDTDTQYF

j_gene: TRBJ2-6
d_gene: NA
abundance: many
v_gene: TRBV6-1
CDR3nt: TGTGCCAGCAGTAGGACATACGGACTCAACTCTGGGGCCAACGTCCTGACTTTC
CDR3aa: CASSRTYGLNSGANVLTF

j_gene: TRBJ2-5
d_gene: NA
abundance: many
v_gene: TRBV5-1
CDR3nt: TGTGCCAGCAGTTTCGGGGGAAAAGAGACCCAGTACTTC
CDR3aa: CASSFGGKETQYF

j_gene: TRBJ2-1
d_gene: TRBD2
abundance: NA
v_gene: TRBV5-1
CDR3nt: TGCGCCAGCAGCGAGCGGGAGGGTTTCCCTAATGAGCAGTTCTTC
CDR3aa: CASSEREGFPNEQFF

j_gene: TRBJ1-2
d_gene: NA
abundance: NA
v_gene: TRBV27
CDR3nt: TGTGCCAGCAGAGCGAGGGGAGGATGGGACTATGGCTACACCTTC
CDR3aa: CASRARGGWDYGYTF

j_gene: TRBJ2-7
d_gene: NA
abundance: NA
v_gene: TRBV24-1
CDR3nt: TGTGCCACCAGTTCAAGCGGACGCTCCTACGAGCAGTACTTC
CDR3aa: CATSSSGRSYEQYF

j_gene: TRBJ1-1
d_gene: TRBD1
abundance: NA
v_gene: TRBV6-1
CDR3nt: TGTGCCAGCAGACAAGGGCAGGGGGCTATCGGGAACACTGAAGCTTTCTTT
CDR3aa: CASRQGQGAIGNTEAFF

j_gene: TRBJ2-7
d_gene: TRBD1
abundance: NA
v_gene: TRBV9
CDR3nt: TGTGCCAGCAGCGTAGGGGGGGACAGGGGCTACGAGCAGTACTTC
CDR3aa: CASSVGGDRGYEQYF

j_gene: TRBJ1-3
d_gene: TRBD1
abundance: NA
v_gene: TRBV20-1
CDR3nt: TGCAGTGCTAGGGACAGAACAGGGGACTCTGGAAACACCATATATTTT
CDR3aa: CSARDRTGDSGNTIYF